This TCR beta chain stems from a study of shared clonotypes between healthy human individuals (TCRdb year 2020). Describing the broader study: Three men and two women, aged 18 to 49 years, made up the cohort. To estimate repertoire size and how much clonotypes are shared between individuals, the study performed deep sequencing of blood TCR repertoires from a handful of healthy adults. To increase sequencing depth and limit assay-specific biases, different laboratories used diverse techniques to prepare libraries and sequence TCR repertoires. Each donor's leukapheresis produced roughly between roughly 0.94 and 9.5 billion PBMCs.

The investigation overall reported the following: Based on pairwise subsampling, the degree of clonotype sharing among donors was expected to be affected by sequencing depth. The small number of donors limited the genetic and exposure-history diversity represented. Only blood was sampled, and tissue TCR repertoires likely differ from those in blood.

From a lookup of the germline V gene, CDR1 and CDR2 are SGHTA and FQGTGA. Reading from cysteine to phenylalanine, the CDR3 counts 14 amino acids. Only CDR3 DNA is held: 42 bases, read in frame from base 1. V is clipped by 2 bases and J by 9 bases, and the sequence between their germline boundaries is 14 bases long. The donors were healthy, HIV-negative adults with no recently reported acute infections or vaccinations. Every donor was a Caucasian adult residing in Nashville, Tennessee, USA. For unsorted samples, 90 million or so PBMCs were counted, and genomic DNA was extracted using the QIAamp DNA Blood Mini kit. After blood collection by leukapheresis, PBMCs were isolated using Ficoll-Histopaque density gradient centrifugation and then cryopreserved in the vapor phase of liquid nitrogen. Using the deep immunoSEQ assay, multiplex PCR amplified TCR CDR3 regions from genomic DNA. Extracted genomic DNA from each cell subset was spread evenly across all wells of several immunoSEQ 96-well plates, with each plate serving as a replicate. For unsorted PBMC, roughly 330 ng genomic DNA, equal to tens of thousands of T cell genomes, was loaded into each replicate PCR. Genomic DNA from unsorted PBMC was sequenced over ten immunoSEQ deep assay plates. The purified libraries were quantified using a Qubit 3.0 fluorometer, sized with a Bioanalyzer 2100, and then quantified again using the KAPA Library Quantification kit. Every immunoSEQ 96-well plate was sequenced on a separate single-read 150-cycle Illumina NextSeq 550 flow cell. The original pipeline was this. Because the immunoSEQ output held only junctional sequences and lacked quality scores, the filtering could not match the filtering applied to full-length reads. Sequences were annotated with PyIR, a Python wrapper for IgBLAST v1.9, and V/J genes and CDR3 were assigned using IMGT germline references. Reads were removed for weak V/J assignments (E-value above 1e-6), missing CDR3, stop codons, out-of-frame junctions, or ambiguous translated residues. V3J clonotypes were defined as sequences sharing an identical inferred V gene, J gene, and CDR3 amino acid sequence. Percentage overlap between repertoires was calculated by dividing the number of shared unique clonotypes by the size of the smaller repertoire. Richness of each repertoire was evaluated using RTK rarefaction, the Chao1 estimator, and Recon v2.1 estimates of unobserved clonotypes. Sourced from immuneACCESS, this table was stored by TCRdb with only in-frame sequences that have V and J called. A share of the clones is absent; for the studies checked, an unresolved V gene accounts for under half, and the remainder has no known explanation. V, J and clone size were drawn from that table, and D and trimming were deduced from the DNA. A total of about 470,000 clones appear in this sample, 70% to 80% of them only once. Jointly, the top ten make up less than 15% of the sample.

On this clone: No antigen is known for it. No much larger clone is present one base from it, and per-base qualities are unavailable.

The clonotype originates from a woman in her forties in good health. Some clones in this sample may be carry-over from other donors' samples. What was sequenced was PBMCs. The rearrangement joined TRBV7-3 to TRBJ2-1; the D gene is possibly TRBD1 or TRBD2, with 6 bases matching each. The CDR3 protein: CASSLEGGAGEQFF. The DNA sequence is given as TGTGCCAGCAGCTTAGAGGGGGGAGCCGGTGAGCAGTTCTTC.